The 21 T cell receptor beta chains below all came from one sample that was sequenced in a study of human T cells and chemical hapten exposure (dated by TCRdb to about 2021). The label giving this sample's time point can be read as: patch test 1, 2 weeks after DPC sensitization. Per the publication, the treatment or condition label means: therapeutic diphenylcyclopropenone sensitization with weekly scalp DPC. Library prep was done by RACE. For sequencing, a NextSeq 500 was employed. In TCRdb, the public reads were trimmed at Q25 with fastp and aligned with MiXCR, with productive beta chains retained. Each entry is one CDR3 protein sequence, shown with its most common DNA and genes. This sample holds under 65,000 distinct CDR3 sequences; 9.3% were observed only once. The ten largest clones add up to just under 4.5% of the sample. The sample here was whole blood, taken in connection with sensitization to the hapten diphenylcyclopropenone (DPC). The source is a woman aged 50 to 65 with alopecia areata. Some clones in this sample may be carry-over from other donors' samples.

This clonotype was counted many times. The chain employs TRBV5-1 and TRBJ1-1; D is ambiguous. V was clipped by 0 bases and J by 5 bases, with 14 bases between them. The germline V gene has CDR1 SGHRS and CDR2 YFSETQ. This CDR3 comprises 15 residues. The CDR3 protein is CASSLESRRGTEAFF. CDR3 DNA sequence: TGCGCCAGCAGCTTGGAGTCCAGGCGAGGAACTGAAGCTTTCTTT.

This clonotype was counted at least ten times. This rearrangement joins TRBV11-2 to TRBJ1-5; 10 positions agree with TRBD1. Losses at the gene ends were 4 bases for V and 3 bases for J; bases not matched to a gene: 3. In germline, CDR1 is SGHAT, CDR2 FQNNGV. The CDR3 spans 15 residues. CDR3 nucleotide sequence: TGTGCCAGCAGCTGGACAGGGGGAATCAATCAGCCCCAGCATTTT. Translation gives CASSWTGGINQPQHF. The full variable domain, in which reference TRBV11-2 and TRBJ1-5 provide the parts outside the CDR3, is EAGVAQSPRYKIIEKRQSVAFWCNPISGHATLYWYQQILGQGPKLLIQFQNNGVVDDSQLPKDRFSAERLKGVDSTLKIQPAKLEDSAVYLCASSWTGGINQPQHFGDGTRLSIL.

This clonotype was recorded at least ten times. The gene calls are TRBV20-1 and TRBJ1-4; D is possibly TRBD1 (6 bases). The CDR3 spans 15 residues. V lost 2 bases and J 8 bases, leaving 18 bases between the germline ends. Germline V gene lookup returns CDR1 DFQATT and CDR2 SNEGSKA (reference sequence). The CDR3 reads CSARLIRGALEKLFF. In DNA form, the CDR3 reads TGCAGTGCTAGACTCATCAGGGGCGCTCTGGAAAAACTGTTTTTT.

This clonotype was observed many times. The CDR3 is CASSRGTRVRHEQYF. The DNA for the CDR3 is TGTGCCAGCAGCCGCGGGACCCGAGTACGCCACGAGCAGTACTTC. The chain is built from TRBV27 and TRBJ2-7, with D possibly TRBD2 on 6 matching bases. The CDR3 covers 15 residues. V shed 6 bases and J shed 5 bases, with 20 bases lying between them. CDR1 and CDR2 from the germline V gene are MNHEY and SMNVEV (reference sequence).

V and J are TRBV7-9 and TRBJ2-3, with 9 bases fitting TRBD2. V lost 3 bases, J lost 1 base, and 8 bases stayed unmatched. Germline CDR1 is SEHNR and CDR2 is FQNEAQ (reference sequence). This CDR3 contains 17 residues. CDR3: CASSLGLSGSRTDTQYF. For the CDR3, the DNA is TGTGCCAGCAGCTTGGGCCTTAGCGGGAGTCGCACAGATACGCAGTATTTT.

In this sample, this clonotype turned up a few times. This chain uses TRBV12-2 with TRBJ1-5. TRBV12-2 is an annotated pseudogene. This CDR3 is 12 amino acids long. DNA for the CDR3: TGTGCAAGTCGCGAACCAGGTCGAGCCCAGCATTTT. Its translation is CASREPGRAQHF.

The gene calls are TRBV20-1 and TRBJ2-5, with a possible D match to TRBD2 (7 bases). The CDR3 is made up of 11 amino acids. Trimming pared 6 bases from V and 4 bases from J, leaving 9 bases between. CDR1 and CDR2 (germline): DFQATT, SNEGSKA (reference sequence). The CDR3 protein is CSAGGGETQYF. CDR3 sequence (DNA): TGCAGTGCAGGGGGGGGAGAGACCCAGTACTTC.

About this clonotype itself: A much bigger clone sits one base away, suggesting this may be a read error. Here the CDR3 DNA reads TGTGCCTCCAGAGCGTATAGGGGGCAGCCCCAGCATTTT. It is translated as CASRAYRGQPQHF. This chain links TRBV5-8 with TRBJ1-5, with a possible D match to TRBD1 (6 bases). Trimming took 10 bases from V and 7 from J, leaving 18 bases between them. The germline CDR1 and CDR2 sequences are SGHTS and YDEGEE. The CDR3 sequence is 13 residues long.

This clonotype showed up many times. V is TRBV6-6 and J is TRBJ1-1, with D hard to call. The CDR3 has 13 amino acids. The V end was cut by 6 bases, the J end by 4 bases, with 12 bases between. Germline CDR1 is MNHNY and CDR2 is SVGAGI (reference sequence). In nucleotides, the CDR3 is TGTGCCAGCAGGACCCCTTGGGGCACTGAAGCTTTCTTT. Translated: CASRTPWGTEAFF.

In this sample, this clonotype turned up many times. The chain recombines TRBV10-1 with TRBJ1-2; 8 nucleotides match TRBD1. CDR3 length: 16 amino acids. Trimming removed 5 bases from V and 5 bases from J; junction bases left unmatched: 13. CDR1 is WNHNN, CDR2 SYGVQD, per germline (reference sequence). The CDR3 loop is CASSPRRLDRAYGYTF. CDR3 coding DNA: TGCGCCAGCAGTCCGAGACGATTGGACAGGGCTTATGGCTACACCTTC.

This clonotype was detected ten times or more. This chain connects TRBV6-5 to TRBJ2-1; D not resolved. Germline-derived CDR1 and CDR2 are MNHEY and SVGAGI. The CDR3 runs 14 residues. Trimming shortened V by 2 bases and J by 5 bases, and 10 bases separated the two germline ends. This CDR3 reads CASSYRRSDNEQFF. CDR3 DNA sequence: TGTGCCAGCAGTTACCGGAGAAGCGACAATGAGCAGTTCTTC.

In this sample, this clonotype turned up many times. In DNA, the CDR3 is TGCGCCAGCAGCCAAGACCGATTCGGAGGTACCAATCAGCCCCAGCATTTT. It codes for CASSQDRFGGTNQPQHF. This chain connects TRBV4-3 to TRBJ1-5; D is unclear. Germline CDR1 reads LGHNA; CDR2 reads YSLEER. This CDR3 spans 17 amino acids. Trimming removed 0 bases at V and 3 bases at J, with 15 bases between.

This clonotype was observed many times. The chain uses TRBV29-1 and TRBJ1-2; the match to TRBD1 covers 9 bases. With V trimmed by 6 bases and J by 4 bases, 6 bases remained unmatched. The CDR3 sequence is 13 residues long. Germline V lookup: CDR1 SQVTM, CDR2 ANQGSEA. CDR3 protein: CSVGQGDGYGYTF. The CDR3 nucleotides read TGCAGCGTGGGACAGGGCGACGGCTATGGCTACACCTTC. The entire variable domain, with the rest obtained from reference TRBV29-1 and TRBJ1-2, is as follows: SAVISQKPSRDICQRGTSLTIQCQVDSQVTMMFWYRQQPGQSLTLIATANQGSEATYESGFVIDKFPISRPNLTFSTLTVSNMSPEDSSIYLCSVGQGDGYGYTFGSGTRLTVV.

This clonotype was counted ten times or more. The chain recombines TRBV11-2 with TRBJ2-2, with D uncertain. The CDR3 has 13 residues. From germline, CDR1 is SGHAT and CDR2 FQNNGV. V lost 8 bases and J lost 1, with 8 bases in between. The CDR3 bases are TGTGCCAGCGGGCGACAGAACACCGGGGAGCTGTTTTTT. Its protein is CASGRQNTGELFF.

This clonotype was recorded at least ten times. The CDR3 DNA is TGTGCCAGCAGCTCCTATAGCGGGCTCAGCTACAATGAGCAGTTCTTC. Protein product: CASSSYSGLSYNEQFF. The chain couples TRBV5-4 to TRBJ2-1; 7 nucleotides line up with TRBD2. This CDR3 comprises 16 residues. CDR1 is SGHNT and CDR2 is YYREEE in the germline V gene (reference sequence). The V segment lost 3 bases and the J segment 3 bases; nucleotides outside the gene matches: 9.

This clonotype was seen many times. V and J are TRBV10-3 and TRBJ1-5; D gene ambiguous. Germline values: CDR1 ENHRY, CDR2 SYGVKD. Trimming took off 7 bases at V and 1 base at J, with 5 bases between the two ends. This CDR3 is built from 12 residues. DNA of the CDR3: TGTGCCATCATAGGGAGCAATCAGCCCCAGCATTTT. Translated, it gives CAIIGSNQPQHF.

This clonotype was counted at least ten times. V and J are TRBV7-2 and TRBJ2-1, with D possibly TRBD2 on 6 matching bases. CDR3 length equals 15 residues. Germline V CDR1 and CDR2: SGHTA, FQGNSA. The ends were cut back, 5 bases at V and 0 bases at J, with 11 bases in the middle. For the CDR3, the DNA is TGTGCCAGCAGCCCTAGCGAGAGCTCCTACAATGAGCAGTTCTTC. Translating gives CASSPSESSYNEQFF.

The CDR3 here is CASSQVGQKNTEAFF. DNA for the CDR3: TGCGCCAGCAGCCAGGTAGGGCAGAAGAACACTGAAGCTTTCTTT. This chain links TRBV4-1 with TRBJ1-1, with no clear D. Trimming shortened V by 3 bases and J by 1 base, and 12 bases separated the two germline ends. The length of the CDR3 is 15 residues. The germline CDR1 and CDR2 sequences are MGHRA and YSYEKL.

This clonotype was counted ten times or more. This sequence joins TRBV4-1 and TRBJ2-3, with 7 bases fitting TRBD2. This CDR3 has 14 residues. Germline V CDR1 and CDR2: MGHRA, YSYEKL. Trimming removed 6 bases from V and 0 bases from J; junction bases left unmatched: 3. In DNA form, the CDR3 reads TGCGCCAGCAGACCGGGACTAAGCACAGATACGCAGTATTTT. Residues: CASRPGLSTDTQYF.

This clonotype was observed many times. The genes are TRBV2 and TRBJ2-1, with 12 bases matching TRBD2. V shed 7 bases and J 7 bases; nucleotides not matched to a gene: 5. The germline V gene encodes CDR1 SNHLY and CDR2 FYNNEI. The CDR3 extends over 14 amino acids. CDR3 loop: CASTRLAGVNEQFF. The CDR3 nucleotides are TGTGCCAGCACCCGACTAGCGGGAGTTAATGAGCAGTTCTTC.

This clonotype came up a few times. The V call is TRBV7-2, the J call TRBJ1-2; D is ambiguous. Trimming stripped 3 bases from V and 9 bases from J, with 11 bases between. The germline V gene encodes CDR1 SGHTA and CDR2 FQGNSA. The CDR3 covers 12 residues. The CDR3 DNA sequence: TGTGCCAGCAGCTTCCGGTCCCACAGCTACACCTTC. Its translation is CASSFRSHSYTF.